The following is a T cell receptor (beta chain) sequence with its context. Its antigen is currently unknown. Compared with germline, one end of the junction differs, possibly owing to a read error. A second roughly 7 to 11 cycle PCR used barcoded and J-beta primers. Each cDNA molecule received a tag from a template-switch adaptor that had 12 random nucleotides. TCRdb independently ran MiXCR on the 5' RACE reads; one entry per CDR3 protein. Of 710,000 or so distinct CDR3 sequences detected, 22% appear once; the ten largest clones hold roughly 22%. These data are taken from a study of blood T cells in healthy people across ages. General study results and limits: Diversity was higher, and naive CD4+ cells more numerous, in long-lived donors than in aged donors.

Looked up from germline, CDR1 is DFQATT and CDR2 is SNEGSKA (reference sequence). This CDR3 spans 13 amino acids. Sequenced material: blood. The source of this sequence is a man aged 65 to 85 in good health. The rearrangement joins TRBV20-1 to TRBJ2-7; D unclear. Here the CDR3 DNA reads TGCAGCGCTAGGGCAGCGAGCTCCTACGAGCAGTACTTC. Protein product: CSARAASSYEQYF.